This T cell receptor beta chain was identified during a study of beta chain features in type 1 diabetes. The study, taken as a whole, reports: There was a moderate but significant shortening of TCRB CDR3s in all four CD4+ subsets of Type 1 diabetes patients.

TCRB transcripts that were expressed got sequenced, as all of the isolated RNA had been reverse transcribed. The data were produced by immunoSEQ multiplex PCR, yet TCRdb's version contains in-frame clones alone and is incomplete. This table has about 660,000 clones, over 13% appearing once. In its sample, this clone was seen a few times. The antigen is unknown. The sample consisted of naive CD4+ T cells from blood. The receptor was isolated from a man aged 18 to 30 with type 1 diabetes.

The CDR3 sequence: CASSLAAYTEAFF. For the CDR3, the DNA is TGTGCCAGCAGCTTAGCGGCTTATACTGAAGCTTTCTTT. The J gene is TRBJ1-1, the V gene TRBV11-2; no clear D gene. The length of the CDR3 is 13 residues. Trimming stripped 1 base from V and 5 bases from J, with 8 bases between. Germline V gene data show CDR1 as SGHAT and CDR2 as FQNNGV.